Sequencing of this T cell receptor beta chain was carried out in a study of sequential checkpoint blockade in melanoma (dated by TCRdb to about 2019). Regarding the research as a whole: Patients were assigned by 1:1 randomization to either first-line nivolumab followed by ipilimumab (arm A) or ipilimumab followed by nivolumab (arm B). Maintenance nivolumab came after each of the two trial sequences.

Sample treatment or condition, as interpreted from the label and publication: randomized to nivolumab then ipilimumab (arm A) or the reverse (arm B). None of the trial patients had been given prior DNA-damaging chemotherapy. Thawed PBMCs were sorted on a FACS Aria II flow cytometer to isolate live CD3+CD8+ cells negative for CD19 and CD56. Samples were obtained from patients with melanoma enrolled in CheckMate 064, a randomized, open-label phase II trial of sequential checkpoint blockade. Peripheral blood mononuclear cells were collected by leukapheresis, purified with Ficoll-Paque, and frozen in human serum with approximately 9.4% DMSO. Purity of sorted blood CD3+CD8+ cells was verified at >95% immediately after sorting, followed by DNA extraction. TCRbeta CDR3 regions were immunosequenced from genomic DNA with the immunoSEQ Assay. Genomic DNA was amplified by bias-controlled multiplex PCR before high-throughput sequencing. In the original analysis: To quantify the absolute abundance of each unique TCRbeta CDR3 region, the sequences were collapsed and filtered. Clonality, defined as 1 minus Pielou's evenness, was calculated using only productive rearrangements. A previously published method was used to identify clones whose frequencies were significantly greater in on-treatment samples than in baseline samples. TCRdb mirrors the immuneACCESS table, restricted to in-frame sequences. Some clones are absent from its copies; in checked studies, under half trace to an unresolved V gene, and the reason for the others is unknown. The V and J calls and the clone size are those of that table, but D and trimming were determined from the DNA. This sample is represented by roughly 15,000 clones; about three quarters of them were singletons. Around a third of the sample goes to the ten largest clones.

Study-wide conclusions, independent of this receptor: The response-prediction model combining TCR metrics and mutation burden needs validation in larger, independent patient cohorts.

Comment on this clone: The antigen this receptor binds is unknown. No much larger clone is present one base from it, and per-base qualities are unavailable.

Taken from the germline V gene (reference sequence), the CDR1 and CDR2 loops are GTSNPN and SVGIG. The CDR3 contains 14 residues, cysteine and phenylalanine counted. Only CDR3 DNA is held: 42 bases, read in frame from base 1. The trim is 5 bases for V and 4 bases for J, with a gap of 15 bases between the germline ends. The sequence was obtained from a human donor with melanoma. The chain links TRBV30 with TRBJ2-1; possibly the D gene is TRBD1, per 5 matching bases. The source was CD8+ T cells sorted from blood (inferred from file names), collected from a patient given nivolumab and ipilimumab in sequence. The CDR3 reads as follows: CAWAGVGLYNEQFF. The nucleotide sequence reads TGTGCCTGGGCTGGGGTGGGGCTTTACAATGAGCAGTTCTTC.